In its sample, the clone carrying this T cell receptor (delta chain) was seen a few times. The translation of this DNA and the TCRdb protein of a much larger clone differ at residue 4, probably owing to a read error; the protein shown here is translated from the DNA. This sample is drawn from a study of gamma-delta T cells after stem cell transplantation. TCRdb re-called the RT-PCR reads through CATT. The sample consists of some 1,400 delta-chain clones, approximately 15% of them appearing once. The germline gives CDR1 GEAIGNYY, CDR2 EKD. The CDR3 covers 19 residues. This clonotype originated in a human donor. It is not recorded whose cells these are; they may come from a transplant donor. The sequenced sample was gamma-delta T cells. The chain couples TRDV2 to TRDJ1, with 9 bases aligning to TRDD2. In DNA form, the CDR3 reads TGTGCCTGTGGCACCCACCTTCCTACAATCCGTGGGGACTACGATAAACTCATCTTT. Its protein product is CACGTHLPTIRGDYDKLIF.